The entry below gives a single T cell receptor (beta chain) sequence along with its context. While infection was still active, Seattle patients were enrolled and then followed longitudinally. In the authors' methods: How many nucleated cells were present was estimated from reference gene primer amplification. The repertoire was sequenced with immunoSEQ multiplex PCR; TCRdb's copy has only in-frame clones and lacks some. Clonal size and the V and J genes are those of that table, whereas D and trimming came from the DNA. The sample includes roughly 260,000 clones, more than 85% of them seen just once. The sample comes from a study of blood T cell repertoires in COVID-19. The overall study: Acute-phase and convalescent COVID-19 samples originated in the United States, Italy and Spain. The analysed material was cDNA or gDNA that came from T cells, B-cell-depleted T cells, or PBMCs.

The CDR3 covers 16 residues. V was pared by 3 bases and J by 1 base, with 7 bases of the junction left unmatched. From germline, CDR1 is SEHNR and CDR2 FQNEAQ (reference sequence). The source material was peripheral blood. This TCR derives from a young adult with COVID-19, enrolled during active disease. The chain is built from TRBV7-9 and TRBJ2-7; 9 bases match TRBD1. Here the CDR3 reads CASSFTGTGISYEQYF. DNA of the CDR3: TGTGCCAGCAGCTTTACCGGGACAGGGATTTCCTACGAGCAGTACTTC. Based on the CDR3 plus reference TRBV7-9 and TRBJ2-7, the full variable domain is DTGVSQNPRHKITKRGQNVTFRCDPISEHNRLYWYRQTLGQGPEFLTYFQNEAQLEKSRLLSDRFSAERPKGSFSTLEIQRTEQGDSAMYLCASSFTGTGISYEQYFGPGTRLTVT.